The clone carrying this T cell receptor beta chain was observed a few times. The germline CDR1 and CDR2 sequences are MNHEY and SMNVEV (reference sequence). This CDR3 is built from 14 residues. The V gene lost 2 bases and the J gene lost 0 bases, with 7 bases spanning the gap. Per the original methods: For nucleated cells, counts were estimated from reference gene primer amplification. Sequencing was performed with immunoSEQ multiplex PCR; in TCRdb, only in-frame clones are kept and a portion is missing. For V, J and clone size, that table is used; D and trimming come from the DNA. The data hold about 70,000 clones, with 81% observed a single time. The source of the sample is a study of blood T cell repertoires in COVID-19. Across the study: Whether acute or convalescent, the COVID-19 samples came from the United States, Italy and Spain. The cDNA or gDNA used as material had been derived from T cells, B-cell-depleted T cells, or PBMCs.

The gene calls are TRBV27 and TRBJ1-1; D is uncertain. Sequences were obtained from peripheral blood. This TCR derives from a woman in her 70s with acute or convalescent COVID-19. This CDR3 reads CASSLQMMNTEAFF. The CDR3 coding sequence is TGTGCCAGCAGTTTACAGATGATGAACACTGAAGCTTTCTTT.